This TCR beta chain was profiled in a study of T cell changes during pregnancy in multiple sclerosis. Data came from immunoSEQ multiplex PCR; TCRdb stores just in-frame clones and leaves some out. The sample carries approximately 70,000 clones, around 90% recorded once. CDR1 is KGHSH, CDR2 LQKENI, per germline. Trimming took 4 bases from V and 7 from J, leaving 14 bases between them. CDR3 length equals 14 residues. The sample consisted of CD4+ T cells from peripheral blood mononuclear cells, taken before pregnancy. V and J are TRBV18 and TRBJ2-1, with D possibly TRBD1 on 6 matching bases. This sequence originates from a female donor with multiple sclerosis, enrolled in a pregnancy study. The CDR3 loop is CASSLQGPGNEQFF. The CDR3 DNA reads TGTGCCAGCTCACTTCAGGGGCCAGGGAATGAGCAGTTCTTC.